This T cell receptor beta chain comes out of a study of cytomegalovirus exposure and HLA in healthy donors. Study results and caveats: The TCR clusters that emerged in the first cohort tended, a later analysis found, to co-occur in the approximately 110 validation repertoires.

While the first cohort had 650 to 850 subjects, the donors belonged to the separate validation cohort of about 130 subjects. Here immunoSEQ multiplex PCR was the method, and the copy in TCRdb shows in-frame clones only, minus some. The table shows about 38,000 clones, with 90% to 95% occurring only once. The CDR3 runs 15 residues. Germline lookup yields CDR1 LNHDA and CDR2 SQIVND (reference sequence). V lost 1 base and J lost 3, with 10 bases in between. As to this clone: Its target is not known.

The rearrangement uses TRBV19 and TRBJ1-5; TRBD1 might be the D (5 bases). This TCR came from a man between 18 and 35 years old in good health and CMV-seronegative. Source material: PBMCs. The CDR3 DNA reads TGTGCCAGTAGTATAGTTCCAGGGCACAATCAGCCCCAGCATTTT. It is translated as CASSIVPGHNQPQHF.